The clone carrying this T cell receptor beta chain was seen once. Its antigen is as yet unknown. Germline loops: CDR1 SGHNT, CDR2 YYREEE (reference sequence). V was clipped by 1 base and J by 6 bases; unmatched bases: 6. The CDR3 sequence is 15 residues long. This sample is drawn from a study of CD8+CD57+ T cells in acquired aplastic anemia. On the study more broadly: Sorted CD4+ plus CD8+ cells gave DNA averaging around 3.2 ug.

Genomic DNA acted as the template from which TCR beta VDJ combination and CDR3 sequence profiling were carried out. TCRdb fed the reads into MiXCR, producing one record per CDR3 protein. The table shows about 150,000 distinct CDR3 sequences, with 40% to 45% occurring only once. General study points: Found in both controls and patients were approximately 31 CD8+ CDR3 sequences. Patients were compared with controls for CD8+ Simpson's diversity, and no significant difference emerged.

The rearrangement joins TRBV5-4 to TRBJ2-5; 10 bases map to TRBD2. The source of this sequence is a human donor in good health, serving as a control. The source material was sorted CD4+, CD8+, or CD8+CD57+ T cells (not recorded which) from PBMCs. CDR3 nucleotide sequence: TGTGCCAGCAGCTTGTTCCCTAGCGGGGGACAGACCCAGTACTTC. Its protein is CASSLFPSGGQTQYF.